The source of this T cell receptor (beta chain) is a study of blood T cell repertoires in COVID-19. Overall study context: Spain, Italy and the United States supplied samples that represented acute and convalescent COVID-19. The analysed material was cDNA or gDNA that came from T cells, B-cell-depleted T cells, or PBMCs.

As originally analysed: Nucleated cell number was recorded as an estimate derived from reference gene primer amplification. The method was immunoSEQ multiplex PCR; TCRdb's version includes in-frame clones alone and lacks a portion of them. V and J calls and clone size come straight from that table; D and trimming were deduced from the DNA. The repertoire includes roughly 200,000 clones, about 87% of them detected once, and roughly 0.9% sits in the top ten. With V trimmed by 2 bases and J by 7 bases, 2 bases remained unmatched. The germline CDR1 and CDR2 sequences are MNHEY and SMNVEV (reference sequence). This CDR3 is built from 13 residues. This clone was detected only once.

This receptor was identified in a woman aged 18 to 35 who had recovered from COVID-19. The chain has TRBV27 and TRBJ2-5; 9 bases line up with TRBD2. Source material: peripheral blood. The CDR3 here is CASSLAGGRTQYF. For the CDR3, the DNA is TGTGCCAGCAGTTTAGCGGGAGGGAGGACCCAGTACTTC.